This T cell receptor (beta chain) was recovered during a study of shared clonotypes between healthy human individuals. Clones were sequenced by immunoSEQ multiplex PCR, and TCRdb holds only the in-frame ones, with some missing. Seen here are roughly 2,000,000 clones, roughly 94% observed once, and the top ten hold less than 1.5%. CD45RO negativity and positive selection for CCR7 defined naive CD8 cells, a population that excluded terminally differentiated effector memory CD45RA+ cells. Germline loops: CDR1 PRHDT, CDR2 FYEKMQ (reference sequence). CDR3 length: 16 residues. V was shortened by 7 bases and J by 4 bases, with 22 bases between the two germline ends.

The clonotype originates from a man younger than 35 in good health. The source material was naive CD8+ T cells sorted from blood. V is TRBV13 and J is TRBJ1-2, with D possibly matching TRBD1 (5 bases). CDR3 nucleotides: TGTGCCAGCACCTTTGGGGGGGAGCTCAACCCCTATGGCTACACCTTC. It is translated as CASTFGGELNPYGYTF.